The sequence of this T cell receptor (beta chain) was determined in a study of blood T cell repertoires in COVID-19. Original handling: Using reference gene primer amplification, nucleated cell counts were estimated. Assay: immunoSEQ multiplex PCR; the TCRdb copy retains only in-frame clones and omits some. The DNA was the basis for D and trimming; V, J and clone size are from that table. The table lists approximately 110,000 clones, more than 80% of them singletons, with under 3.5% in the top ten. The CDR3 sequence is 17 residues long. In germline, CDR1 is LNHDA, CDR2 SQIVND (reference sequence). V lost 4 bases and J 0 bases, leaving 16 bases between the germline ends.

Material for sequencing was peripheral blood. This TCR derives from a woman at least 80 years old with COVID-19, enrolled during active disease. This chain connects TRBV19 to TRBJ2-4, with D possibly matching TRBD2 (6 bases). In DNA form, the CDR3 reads TGTGCCAGTAGTAGTATAGTGGCGGGAATAGCCAAAAACATTCAGTACTTC. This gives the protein CASSSIVAGIAKNIQYF.